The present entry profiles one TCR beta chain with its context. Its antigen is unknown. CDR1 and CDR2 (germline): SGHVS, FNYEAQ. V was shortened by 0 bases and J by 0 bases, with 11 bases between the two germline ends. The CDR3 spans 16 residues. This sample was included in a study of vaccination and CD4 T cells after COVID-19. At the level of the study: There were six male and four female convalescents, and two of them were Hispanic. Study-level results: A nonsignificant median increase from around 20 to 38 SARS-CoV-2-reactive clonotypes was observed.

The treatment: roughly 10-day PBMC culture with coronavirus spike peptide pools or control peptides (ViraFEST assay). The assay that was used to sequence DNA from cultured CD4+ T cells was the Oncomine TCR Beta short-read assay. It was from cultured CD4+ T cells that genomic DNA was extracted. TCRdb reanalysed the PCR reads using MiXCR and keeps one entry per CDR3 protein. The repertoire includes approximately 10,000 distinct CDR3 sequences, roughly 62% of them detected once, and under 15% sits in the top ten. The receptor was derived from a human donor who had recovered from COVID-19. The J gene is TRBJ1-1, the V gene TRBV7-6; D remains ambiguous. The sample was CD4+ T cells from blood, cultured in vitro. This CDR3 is CASSLAQAAMNTEAFF. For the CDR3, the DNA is TGTGCCAGCAGCTTAGCGCAGGCAGCTATGAACACTGAAGCTTTCTTT. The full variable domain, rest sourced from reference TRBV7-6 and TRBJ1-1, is GAGVSQSPRYKVTKRGQDVALRCDPISGHVSLYWYRQALGQGPEFLTYFNYEAQQDKSGLPNDRFSAERPEGSISTLTIQRTEQRDSAMYRCASSLAQAAMNTEAFFGQGTRLTVV.